Listed below are T cell receptor beta chains from one sample, sequenced in a study of graft-versus-host responses after intestinal transplantation. Assay: immunoSEQ multiplex PCR; the TCRdb copy retains only in-frame clones and omits some. The profile covers roughly 62,000 clones, with more than 75% appearing a single time and 2.5% to 3% taken by the ten largest. The source material was PBMCs, sampled 118 to 130 days after intestinal transplantation. Source of these receptors: a human patient who received an intestinal transplant, so some T cells may come from the graft donor. The CDR3 runs from the conserved cysteine through the conserved F or W. A D gene is named only where the DNA matches it firmly. Rows may omit the clone size; those that give it use once, few, many or a size class.

clone_size d_call j_call v_call cdr3_aa cdr3_nt
- TRBD1 TRBJ2-2 TRBV18 CASSPVQGLTGELFF TGTGCCAGCTCACCAGTACAGGGGCTAACCGGGGAGCTGTTTTTT
- TRBD2 TRBJ2-7 TRBV18 CASTLTSGKSYEQYF TGTGCCAGCACCCTAACTAGCGGGAAGTCCTACGAGCAGTACTTC
- TRBD2 TRBJ2-2 TRBV28 CASSSPSGHTGELFF TGTGCCAGCAGTTCCCCTAGCGGGCACACCGGGGAGCTGTTTTTT
- - TRBJ2-1 TRBV7-2 CASSPSPGRLGEQFF TGTGCCAGCAGCCCATCACCCGGGAGACTCGGGGAGCAGTTCTTC
- TRBD2 TRBJ2-5 TRBV9 CASSVVGGGAQETQYF TGTGCCAGCAGCGTAGTCGGCGGGGGGGCCCAAGAGACCCAGTACTTC
- TRBD2 TRBJ2-1 TRBV6-6 CASGLAGGEQFF TGTGCCAGCGGACTAGCGGGGGGTGAGCAGTTCTTC
- TRBD1 TRBJ2-3 TRBV5-1 CASSLVGQGGTDTQYF TGCGCCAGCAGCTTGGTGGGACAGGGGGGAACAGATACGCAGTATTTT
- - TRBJ1-1 TRBV5-1 CASSFRVGTEAFF TGCGCCAGCAGCTTCAGGGTGGGGACTGAAGCTTTCTTT
- - TRBJ1-2 TRBV19 CASSYRVYYGYTF TGTGCCAGTAGTTACAGGGTTTACTATGGCTACACCTTC
- TRBD1 TRBJ1-4 TRBV19 CASSTTRTGDKDAPNEKLFF TGTGCCAGTAGTACAACACGGACAGGGGACAAAGATGCCCCTAATGAAAAACTGTTTTTT
- - TRBJ2-7 TRBV5-5 CASSFGHRGSYEQYF TGTGCCAGCAGCTTCGGGCACCGAGGTTCCTACGAGCAGTACTTC
once TRBD2 TRBJ2-1 TRBV18 CASSPGLAGGSSYNEQFF TGTGCCAGCTCACCGGGGCTAGCGGGGGGCAGCTCCTACAATGAGCAGTTCTTC
- - TRBJ2-7 TRBV29-1 CAVRVDEQYF TGCGCAGTCAGGGTGGACGAGCAGTACTTC
few - TRBJ1-1 TRBV19 CASSILRDTEAFF TGTGCCAGTAGTATCTTGCGGGACACTGAAGCTTTCTTT
- TRBD1 TRBJ2-7 TRBV5-1 CASERTGGGDEQYF TGCGCCAGCGAGAGGACAGGGGGCGGCGACGAGCAGTACTTC
- - TRBJ2-7 TRBV18 CASSPISGAAFEQYF TGTGCCAGCTCACCTATAAGTGGGGCGGCTTTCGAGCAGTACTTC
- - TRBJ1-4 TRBV5-1 CASSRSRMRGDEKLFF TGCGCCAGCAGTCGGTCCAGAATGAGGGGGGATGAAAAACTGTTTTTT
once - TRBJ1-5 TRBV5-1 CASSLGGGEPQHF TGCGCCAGCAGCTTGGGGGGCGGGGAGCCCCAGCATTTT
few - TRBJ2-5 TRBV6-5 CASSSPLWPGQETQYF TGTGCCAGCAGTTCCCCGCTATGGCCGGGGCAAGAGACCCAGTACTTC
- - TRBJ2-7 TRBV2 CASSGGLYGDEQYF TGTGCCAGCAGTGGGGGTTTGTATGGTGACGAGCAGTACTTC
- - TRBJ2-7 TRBV6-6 CASSYSARSYEQYF TGTGCCAGCAGTTACTCGGCCAGGTCCTACGAGCAGTACTTC
- - TRBJ1-2 TRBV19 CASSPGGGSYGYTF TGTGCCAGTAGCCCAGGTGGGGGGTCCTATGGCTACACCTTC
once - TRBJ2-7 TRBV4-1 CASSQVLGTTYEQYF TGCGCCAGCAGCCAAGTATTGGGCACTACCTACGAGCAGTACTTC
- TRBD2 TRBJ2-7 TRBV13 CASSLAQWTSGRNSYEQYF TGTGCCAGCAGCTTAGCCCAATGGACTAGCGGGAGGAACTCCTACGAGCAGTACTTC
- TRBD1 TRBJ2-5 TRBV10-3 CAIRGTGGQETQYF TGTGCCATCAGGGGGACAGGTGGTCAAGAGACCCAGTACTTC
- - TRBJ2-7 TRBV6-6 CASSFGEYEQYF TGTGCCAGCAGCTTCGGGGAGTACGAGCAGTACTTC
- - TRBJ1-4 TRBV30 CAWMPGQAANEKLFF TGTGCCTGGATGCCAGGCCAGGCCGCTAATGAAAAACTGTTTTTT
- - TRBJ2-2 TRBV5-1 CASSQLAGELFF TGCGCCAGCAGCCAATTAGCCGGGGAGCTGTTTTTT
- TRBD2 TRBJ2-1 TRBV5-6 CASSLFSASGRNEQFF TGTGCCAGCAGCTTGTTCTCGGCTAGCGGGAGGAATGAGCAGTTCTTC
- - TRBJ2-3 TRBV5-4 CASSSSRGGTDTQYF TGTGCCAGCAGCTCAAGTAGGGGGGGCACAGATACGCAGTATTTT
- - TRBJ2-7 TRBV7-9 CASSPPGSEQYF TGTGCCAGCAGCCCCCCCGGTAGTGAGCAGTACTTC